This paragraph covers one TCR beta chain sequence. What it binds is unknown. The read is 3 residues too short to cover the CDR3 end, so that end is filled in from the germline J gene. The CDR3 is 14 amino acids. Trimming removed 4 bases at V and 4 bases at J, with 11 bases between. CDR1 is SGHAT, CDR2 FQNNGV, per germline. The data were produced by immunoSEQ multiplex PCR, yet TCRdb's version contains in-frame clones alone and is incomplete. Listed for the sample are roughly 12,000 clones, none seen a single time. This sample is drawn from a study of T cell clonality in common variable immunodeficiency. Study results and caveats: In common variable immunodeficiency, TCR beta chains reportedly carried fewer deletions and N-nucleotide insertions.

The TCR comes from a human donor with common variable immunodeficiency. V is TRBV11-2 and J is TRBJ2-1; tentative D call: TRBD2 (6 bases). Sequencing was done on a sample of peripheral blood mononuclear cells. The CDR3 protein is CASSSSAGYNEQFF. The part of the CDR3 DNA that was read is TGTGCCAGCAGCTCAAGCGCGGGGTACAATGAG.